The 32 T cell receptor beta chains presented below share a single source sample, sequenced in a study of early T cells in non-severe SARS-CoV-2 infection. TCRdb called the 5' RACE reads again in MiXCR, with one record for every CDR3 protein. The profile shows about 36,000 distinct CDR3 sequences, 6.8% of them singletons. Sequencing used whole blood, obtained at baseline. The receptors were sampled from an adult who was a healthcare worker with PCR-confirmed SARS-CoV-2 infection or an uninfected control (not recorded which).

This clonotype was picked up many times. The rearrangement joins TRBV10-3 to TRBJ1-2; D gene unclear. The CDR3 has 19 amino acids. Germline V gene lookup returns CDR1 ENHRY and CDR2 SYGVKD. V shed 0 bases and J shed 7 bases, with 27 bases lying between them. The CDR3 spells CAISESTATRTKGRSGYTF. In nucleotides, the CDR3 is TGTGCCATCAGTGAGTCGACGGCAACCCGGACGAAGGGTCGGAGTGGCTACACCTTC.

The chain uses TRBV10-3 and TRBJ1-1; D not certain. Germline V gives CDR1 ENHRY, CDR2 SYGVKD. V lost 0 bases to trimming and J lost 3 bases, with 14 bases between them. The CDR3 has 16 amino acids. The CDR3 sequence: CAISESRYADDTEAFF. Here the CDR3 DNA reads TGTGCCATCAGTGAGTCCAGGTACGCCGACGACACTGAAGCTTTCTTT.

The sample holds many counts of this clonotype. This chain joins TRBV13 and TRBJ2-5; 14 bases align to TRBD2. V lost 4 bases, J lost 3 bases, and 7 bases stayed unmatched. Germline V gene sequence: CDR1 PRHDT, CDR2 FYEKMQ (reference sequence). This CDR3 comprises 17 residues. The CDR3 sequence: CASSYRLAGGWKETQYF. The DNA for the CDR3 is TGTGCCAGCAGCTACCGACTAGCGGGAGGGTGGAAAGAGACCCAGTACTTC.

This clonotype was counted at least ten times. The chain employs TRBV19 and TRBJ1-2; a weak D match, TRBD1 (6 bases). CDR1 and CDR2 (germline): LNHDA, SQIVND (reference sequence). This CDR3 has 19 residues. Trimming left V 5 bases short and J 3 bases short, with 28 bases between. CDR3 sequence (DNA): TGTGCCAGTAGTCGAGATCGCCGGGACATTAGGCCCTACTACTATGGCTACACCTTC. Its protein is CASSRDRRDIRPYYYGYTF.

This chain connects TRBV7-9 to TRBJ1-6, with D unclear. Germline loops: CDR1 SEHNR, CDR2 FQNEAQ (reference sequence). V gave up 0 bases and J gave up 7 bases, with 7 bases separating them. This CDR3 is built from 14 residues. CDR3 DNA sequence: TGTGCCAGCAGCTTAGCCCCGGCAAATTCACCCCTCCACTTT. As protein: CASSLAPANSPLHF.

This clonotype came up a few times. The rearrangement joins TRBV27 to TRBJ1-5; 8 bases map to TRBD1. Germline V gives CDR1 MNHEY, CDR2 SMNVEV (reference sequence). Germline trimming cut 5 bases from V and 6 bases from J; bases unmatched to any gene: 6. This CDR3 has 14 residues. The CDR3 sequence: CASSRQGSSQPQHF. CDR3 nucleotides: TGTGCCAGCAGTCGACAGGGGTCGAGTCAGCCCCAGCATTTT.

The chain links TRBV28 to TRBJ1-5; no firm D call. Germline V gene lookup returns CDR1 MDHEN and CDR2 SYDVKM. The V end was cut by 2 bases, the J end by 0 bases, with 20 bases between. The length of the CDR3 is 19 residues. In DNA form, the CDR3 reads TGTGCCAGCAGTTTAAGGGCAGTATTCGGTGTATATAGCAATCAGCCCCAGCATTTT. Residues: CASSLRAVFGVYSNQPQHF.

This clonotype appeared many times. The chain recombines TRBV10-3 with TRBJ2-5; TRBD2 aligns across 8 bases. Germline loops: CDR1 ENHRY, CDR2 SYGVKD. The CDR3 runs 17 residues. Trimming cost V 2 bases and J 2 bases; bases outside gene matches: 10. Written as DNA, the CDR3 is TGTGCCATCAGTGAGCCCGCAGGGACTAGGACACAAGAGACCCAGTACTTC. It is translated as CAISEPAGTRTQETQYF.

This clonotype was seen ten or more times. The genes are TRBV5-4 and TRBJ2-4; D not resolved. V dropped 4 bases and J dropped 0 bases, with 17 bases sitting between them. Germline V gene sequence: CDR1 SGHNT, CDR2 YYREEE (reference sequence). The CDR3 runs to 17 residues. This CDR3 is CASSPDWGSLAKNIQYF. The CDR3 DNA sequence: TGTGCCAGCAGCCCAGACTGGGGATCACTAGCCAAAAACATTCAGTACTTC.

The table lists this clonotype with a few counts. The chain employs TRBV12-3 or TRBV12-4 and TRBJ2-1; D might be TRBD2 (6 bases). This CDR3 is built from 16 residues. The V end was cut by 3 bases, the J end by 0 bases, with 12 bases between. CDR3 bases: TGTGCCAGCAGTTTCGGCGGAGGGAGCTCCTACAATGAGCAGTTCTTC. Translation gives CASSFGGGSSYNEQFF.

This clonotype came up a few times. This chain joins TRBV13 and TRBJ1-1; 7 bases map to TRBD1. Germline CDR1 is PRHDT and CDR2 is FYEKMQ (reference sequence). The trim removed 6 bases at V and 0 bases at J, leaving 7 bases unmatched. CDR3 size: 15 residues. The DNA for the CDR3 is TGTGCCAGCAGTCTTTCGACAGGGATGAACACTGAAGCTTTCTTT. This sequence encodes CASSLSTGMNTEAFF.

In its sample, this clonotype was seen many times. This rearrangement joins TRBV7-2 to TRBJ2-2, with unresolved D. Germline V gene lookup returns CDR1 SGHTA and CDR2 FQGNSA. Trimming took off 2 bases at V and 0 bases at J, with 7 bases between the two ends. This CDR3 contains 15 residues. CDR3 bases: TGTGCCAGCAGCTTAAAGACGTCGAACACCGGGGAGCTGTTTTTT. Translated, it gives CASSLKTSNTGELFF.

The CDR3 loop reads CSAREGTSRDEQFF. The CDR3 DNA reads TGCAGTGCTAGAGAGGGGACTAGCAGGGATGAGCAGTTCTTC. The V gene is TRBV20-1, the J gene TRBJ2-1; 9 nucleotides align to TRBD2. The trim removed 0 bases at V and 8 bases at J, leaving 5 bases unmatched. The CDR3 contains 14 residues. Germline V gene lookup returns CDR1 DFQATT and CDR2 SNEGSKA (reference sequence).

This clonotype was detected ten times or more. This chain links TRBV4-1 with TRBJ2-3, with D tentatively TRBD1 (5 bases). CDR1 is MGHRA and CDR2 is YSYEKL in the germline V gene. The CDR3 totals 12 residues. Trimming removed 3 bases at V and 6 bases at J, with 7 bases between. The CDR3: CASSQRQDTQYF. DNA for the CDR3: TGCGCCAGCAGCCAGCGACAGGATACGCAGTATTTT.

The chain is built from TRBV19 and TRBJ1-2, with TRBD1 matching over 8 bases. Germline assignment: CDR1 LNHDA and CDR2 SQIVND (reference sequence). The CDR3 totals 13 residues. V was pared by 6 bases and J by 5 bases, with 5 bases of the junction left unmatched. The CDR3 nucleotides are TGTGCCAGTAGCCGAGGGACAGGATATGGCTACACCTTC. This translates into CASSRGTGYGYTF.

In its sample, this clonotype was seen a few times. The CDR3 is CASKGQGRQGNSPLHF. CDR3 DNA sequence: TGTGCCAGCAAGGGGCAGGGAAGGCAGGGAAATTCACCCCTCCACTTT. The chain is built from TRBV27 and TRBJ1-6; possibly TRBD1 for D (5 bases). Trimming cost V 7 bases and J 7 bases, with 20 bases left between them. The CDR3 spans 16 residues. CDR1 and CDR2 (germline): MNHEY, SMNVEV (reference sequence).

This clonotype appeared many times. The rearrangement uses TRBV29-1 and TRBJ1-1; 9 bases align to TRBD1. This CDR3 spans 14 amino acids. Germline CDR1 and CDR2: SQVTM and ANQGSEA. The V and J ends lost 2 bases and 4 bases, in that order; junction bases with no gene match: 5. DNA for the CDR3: TGCAGCGTTGAAAGGGACAGGGCTGGCACTGAAGCTTTCTTT. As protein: CSVERDRAGTEAFF. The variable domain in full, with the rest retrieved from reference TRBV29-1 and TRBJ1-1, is SAVISQKPSRDICQRGTSLTIQCQVDSQVTMMFWYRQQPGQSLTLIATANQGSEATYESGFVIDKFPISRPNLTFSTLTVSNMSPEDSSIYLCSVERDRAGTEAFFGQGTRLTVV.

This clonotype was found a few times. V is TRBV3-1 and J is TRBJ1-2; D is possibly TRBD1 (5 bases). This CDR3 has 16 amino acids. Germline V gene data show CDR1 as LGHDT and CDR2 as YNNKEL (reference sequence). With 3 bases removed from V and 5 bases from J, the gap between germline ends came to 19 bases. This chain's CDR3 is CASSHYNRRGIYGYTF. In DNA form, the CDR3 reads TGTGCCAGCAGCCACTATAACAGGCGGGGAATATATGGCTACACCTTC.

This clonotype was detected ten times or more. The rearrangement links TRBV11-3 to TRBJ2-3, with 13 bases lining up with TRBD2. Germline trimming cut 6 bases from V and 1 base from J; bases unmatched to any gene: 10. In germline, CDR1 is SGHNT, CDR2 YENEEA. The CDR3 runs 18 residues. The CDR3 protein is CASSAGTSGTRGTDTQYF. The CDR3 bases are TGTGCCAGCAGTGCGGGGACTAGCGGGACCCGGGGCACAGATACGCAGTATTTT.

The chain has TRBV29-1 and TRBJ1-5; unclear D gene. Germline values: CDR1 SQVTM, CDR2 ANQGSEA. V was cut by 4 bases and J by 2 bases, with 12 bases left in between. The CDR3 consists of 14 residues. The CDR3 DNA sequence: TGCAGCGTTGGGTTTGGTACCGGCAATCAGCCCCAGCATTTT. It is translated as CSVGFGTGNQPQHF.

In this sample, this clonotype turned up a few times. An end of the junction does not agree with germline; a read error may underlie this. The CDR3 nucleotides read TGTGCCAGCAGCTTAGTCGGGGAAAAACTTTTTTTT. It translates to CASSLVGEKLFF. The chain couples TRBV7-2 to TRBJ1-4, with unresolved D. The CDR3 loop spans 12 amino acids. Germline CDR1 SGHTA, CDR2 FQGNSA.

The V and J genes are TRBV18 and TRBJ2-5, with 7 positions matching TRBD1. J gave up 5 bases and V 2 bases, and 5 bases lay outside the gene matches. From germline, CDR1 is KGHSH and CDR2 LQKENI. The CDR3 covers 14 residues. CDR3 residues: CASSPITGDETQYF. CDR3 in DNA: TGTGCCAGCTCACCAATAACAGGGGATGAGACCCAGTACTTC.

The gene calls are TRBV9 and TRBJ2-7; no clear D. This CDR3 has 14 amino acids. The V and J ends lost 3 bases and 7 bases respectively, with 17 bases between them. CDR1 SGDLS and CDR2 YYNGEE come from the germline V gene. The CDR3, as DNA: TGTGCCAGCAGCGCCGTCCCCGAGAGTGGGGAGCAGTACTTC. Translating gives CASSAVPESGEQYF.

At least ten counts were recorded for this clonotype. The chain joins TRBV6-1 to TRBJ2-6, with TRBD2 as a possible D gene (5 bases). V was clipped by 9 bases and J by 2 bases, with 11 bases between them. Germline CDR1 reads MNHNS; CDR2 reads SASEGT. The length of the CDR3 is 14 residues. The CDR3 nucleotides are TGTGCCAGTGCCAGCGGAGCTGGGGCCAACGTCCTGACTTTC. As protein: CASASGAGANVLTF.

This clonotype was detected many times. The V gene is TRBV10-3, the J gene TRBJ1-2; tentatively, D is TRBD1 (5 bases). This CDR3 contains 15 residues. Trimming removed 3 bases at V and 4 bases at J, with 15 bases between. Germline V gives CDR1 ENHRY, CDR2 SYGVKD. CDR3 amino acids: CAISDSVMQGYGYTF. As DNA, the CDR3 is TGTGCCATCAGTGATTCAGTAATGCAGGGCTATGGCTACACCTTC.

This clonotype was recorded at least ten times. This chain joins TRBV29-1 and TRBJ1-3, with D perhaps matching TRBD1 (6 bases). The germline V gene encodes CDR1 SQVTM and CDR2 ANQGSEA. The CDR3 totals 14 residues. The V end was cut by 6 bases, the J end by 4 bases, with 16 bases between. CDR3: CSVAGMGAGNTIYF. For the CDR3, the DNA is TGCAGCGTGGCGGGAATGGGGGCCGGAAACACCATATATTTT.

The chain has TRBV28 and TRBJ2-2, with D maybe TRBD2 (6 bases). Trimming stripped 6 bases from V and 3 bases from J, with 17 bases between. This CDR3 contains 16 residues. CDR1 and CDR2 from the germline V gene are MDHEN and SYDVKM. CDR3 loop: CASSPGGALYTGELFF. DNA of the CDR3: TGTGCCAGCAGCCCCGGGGGAGCGCTCTACACCGGGGAGCTGTTTTTT.

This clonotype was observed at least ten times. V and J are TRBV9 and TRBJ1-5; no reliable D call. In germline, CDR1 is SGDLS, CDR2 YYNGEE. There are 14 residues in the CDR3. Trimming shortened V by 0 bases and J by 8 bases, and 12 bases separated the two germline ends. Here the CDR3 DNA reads TGTGCCAGCAGCGTAGATGGGAATTTGGAGCCCCAGCATTTT. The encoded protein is CASSVDGNLEPQHF.

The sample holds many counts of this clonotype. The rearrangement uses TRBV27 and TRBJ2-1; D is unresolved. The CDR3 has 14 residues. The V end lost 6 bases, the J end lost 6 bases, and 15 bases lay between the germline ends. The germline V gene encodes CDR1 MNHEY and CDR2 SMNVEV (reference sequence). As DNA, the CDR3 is TGTGCCAGCAGCGTCGGAACAGCCTCCAATGAGCAGTTCTTC. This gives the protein CASSVGTASNEQFF.

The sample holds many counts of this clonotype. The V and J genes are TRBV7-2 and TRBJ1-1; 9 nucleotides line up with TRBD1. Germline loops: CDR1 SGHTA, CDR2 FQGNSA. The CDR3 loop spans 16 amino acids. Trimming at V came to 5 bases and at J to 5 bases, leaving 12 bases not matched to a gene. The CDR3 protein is CASSRTTGGGGTEAFF. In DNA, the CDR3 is TGTGCCAGCAGCCGCACTACAGGGGGCGGGGGGACTGAAGCTTTCTTT.

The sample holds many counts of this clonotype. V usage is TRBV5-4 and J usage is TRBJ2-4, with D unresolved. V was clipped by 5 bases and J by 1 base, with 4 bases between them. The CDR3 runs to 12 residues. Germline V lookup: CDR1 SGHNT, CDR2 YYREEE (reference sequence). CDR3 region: CASRGAKNIQYF. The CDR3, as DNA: TGTGCCAGCAGGGGGGCCAAAAACATTCAGTACTTC.

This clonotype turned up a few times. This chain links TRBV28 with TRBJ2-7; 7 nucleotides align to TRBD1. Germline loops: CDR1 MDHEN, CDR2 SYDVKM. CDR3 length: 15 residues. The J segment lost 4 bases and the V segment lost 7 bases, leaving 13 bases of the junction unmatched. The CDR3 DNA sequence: TGTGCCAGCATTCCTACAGGGGTCTCAGCGTACGAGCAGTACTTC. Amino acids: CASIPTGVSAYEQYF.